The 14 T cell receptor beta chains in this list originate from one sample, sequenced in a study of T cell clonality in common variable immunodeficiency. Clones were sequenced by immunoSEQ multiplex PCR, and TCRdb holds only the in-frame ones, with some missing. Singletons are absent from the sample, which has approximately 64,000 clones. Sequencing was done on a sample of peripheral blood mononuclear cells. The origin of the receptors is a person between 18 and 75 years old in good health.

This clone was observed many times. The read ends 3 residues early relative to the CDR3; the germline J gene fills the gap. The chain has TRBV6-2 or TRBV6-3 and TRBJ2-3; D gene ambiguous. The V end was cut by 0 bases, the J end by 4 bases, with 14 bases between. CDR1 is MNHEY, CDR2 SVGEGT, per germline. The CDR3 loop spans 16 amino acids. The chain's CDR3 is CASSYSFPPGADTQYF. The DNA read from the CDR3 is TGTGCCAGCAGTTACTCGTTCCCGCCAGGTGCAGATACG.

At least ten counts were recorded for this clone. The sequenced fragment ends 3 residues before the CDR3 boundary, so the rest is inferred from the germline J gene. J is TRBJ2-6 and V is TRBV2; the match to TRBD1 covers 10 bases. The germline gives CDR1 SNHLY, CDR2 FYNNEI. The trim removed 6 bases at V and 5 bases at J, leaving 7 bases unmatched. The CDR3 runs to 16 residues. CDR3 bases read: TGTGCCAGCAGACGACAGGGGGCTCTTAGGGCCAACGTC. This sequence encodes CASRRQGALRANV. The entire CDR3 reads CASRRQGALRANVLTF.

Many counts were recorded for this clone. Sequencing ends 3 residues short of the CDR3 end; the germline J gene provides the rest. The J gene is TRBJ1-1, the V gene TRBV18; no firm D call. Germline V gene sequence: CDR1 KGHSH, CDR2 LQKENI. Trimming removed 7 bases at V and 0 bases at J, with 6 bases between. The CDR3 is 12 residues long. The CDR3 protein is CASFNMNTEAFF. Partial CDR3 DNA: TGTGCCAGCTTCAACATGAACACTGAA.

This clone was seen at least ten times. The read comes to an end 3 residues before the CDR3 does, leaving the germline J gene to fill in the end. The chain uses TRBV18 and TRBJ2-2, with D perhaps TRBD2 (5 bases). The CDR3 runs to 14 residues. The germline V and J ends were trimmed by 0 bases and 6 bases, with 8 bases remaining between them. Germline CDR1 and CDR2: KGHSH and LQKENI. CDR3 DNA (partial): TGTGCCAGCTCACCACCGACTATAGCCGGGGAG. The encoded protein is CASSPPTIAGE. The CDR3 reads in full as CASSPPTIAGELFF. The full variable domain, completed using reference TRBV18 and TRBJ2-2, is NAGVMQNPRHLVRRRGQEARLRCSPMKGHSHVYWYRQLPEEGLKFMVYLQKENIIDESGMPKERFSAEFPKEGPSILRIQQVVRGDSAAYFCASSPPTIAGELFFGEGSRLTVL.

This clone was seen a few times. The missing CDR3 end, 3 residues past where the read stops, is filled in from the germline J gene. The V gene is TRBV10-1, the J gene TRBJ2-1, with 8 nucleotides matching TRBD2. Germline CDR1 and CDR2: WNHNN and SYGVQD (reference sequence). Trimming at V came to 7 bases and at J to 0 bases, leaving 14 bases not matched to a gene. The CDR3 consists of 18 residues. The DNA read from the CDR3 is TGCGCCAGCACCCTGCCGGGACTAGTCGTCATCTCCTACAATGAG. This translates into CASTLPGLVVISYNE. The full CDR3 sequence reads CASTLPGLVVISYNEQFF.

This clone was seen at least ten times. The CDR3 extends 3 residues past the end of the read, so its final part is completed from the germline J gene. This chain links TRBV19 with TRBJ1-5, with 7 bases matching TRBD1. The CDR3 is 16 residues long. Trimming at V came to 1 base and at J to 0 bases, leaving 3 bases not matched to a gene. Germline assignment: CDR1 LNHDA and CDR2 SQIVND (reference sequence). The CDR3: CASSIGGGYSNQPQHF. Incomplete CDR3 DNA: TGTGCCAGTAGTATAGGAGGGGGCTATAGCAATCAGCCC. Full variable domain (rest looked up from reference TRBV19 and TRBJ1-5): DGGITQSPKYLFRKEGQNVTLSCEQNLNHDAMYWYRQDPGQGLRLIYYSQIVNDFQKGDIAEGYSVSREKKESFPLTVTSAQKNPTAFYLCASSIGGGYSNQPQHFGDGTRLSIL.

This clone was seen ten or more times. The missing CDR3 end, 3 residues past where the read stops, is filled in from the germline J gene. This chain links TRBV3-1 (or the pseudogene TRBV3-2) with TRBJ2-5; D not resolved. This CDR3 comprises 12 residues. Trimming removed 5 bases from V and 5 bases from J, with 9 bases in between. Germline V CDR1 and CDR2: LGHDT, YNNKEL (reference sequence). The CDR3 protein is CASSALEETQYF. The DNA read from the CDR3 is TGTGCCAGCAGCGCGCTTGAGGAGACC.

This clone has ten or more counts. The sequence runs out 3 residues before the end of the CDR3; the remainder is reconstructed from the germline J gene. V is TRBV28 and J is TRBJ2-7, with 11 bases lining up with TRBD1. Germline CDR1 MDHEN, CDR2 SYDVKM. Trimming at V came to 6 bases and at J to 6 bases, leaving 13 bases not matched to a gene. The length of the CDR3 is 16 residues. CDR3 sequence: CASRMGPGQGDSEQYF. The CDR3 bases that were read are TGTGCCAGCAGGATGGGCCCGGGACAGGGGGATAGCGAG.

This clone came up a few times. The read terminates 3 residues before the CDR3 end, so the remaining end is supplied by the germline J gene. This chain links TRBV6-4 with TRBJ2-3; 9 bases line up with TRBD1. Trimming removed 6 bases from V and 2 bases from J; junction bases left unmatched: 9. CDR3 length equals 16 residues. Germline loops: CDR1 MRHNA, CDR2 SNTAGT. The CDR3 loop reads CASRLSGTGYTDTQYF. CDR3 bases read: TGTGCCAGCAGACTCTCCGGGACAGGGTACACAGATACG.

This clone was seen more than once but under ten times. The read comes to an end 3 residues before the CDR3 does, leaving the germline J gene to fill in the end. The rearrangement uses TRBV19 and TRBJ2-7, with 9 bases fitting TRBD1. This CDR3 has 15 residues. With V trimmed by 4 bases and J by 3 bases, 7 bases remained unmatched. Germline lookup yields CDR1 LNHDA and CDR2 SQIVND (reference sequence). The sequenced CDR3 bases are TGTGCCAGTAGTAAAGTGGGGACAGGGTTCTACGAG. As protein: CASSKVGTGFYE. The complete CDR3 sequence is CASSKVGTGFYEQYF. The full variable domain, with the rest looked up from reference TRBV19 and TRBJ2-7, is DGGITQSPKYLFRKEGQNVTLSCEQNLNHDAMYWYRQDPGQGLRLIYYSQIVNDFQKGDIAEGYSVSREKKESFPLTVTSAQKNPTAFYLCASSKVGTGFYEQYFGPGTRLTVT.

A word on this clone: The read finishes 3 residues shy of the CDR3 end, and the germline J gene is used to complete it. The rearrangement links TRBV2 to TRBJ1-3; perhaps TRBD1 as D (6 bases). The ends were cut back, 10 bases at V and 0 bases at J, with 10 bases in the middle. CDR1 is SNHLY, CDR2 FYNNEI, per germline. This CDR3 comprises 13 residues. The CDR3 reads CAIEGGSGNTIYF. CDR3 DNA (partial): TGTGCCATCGAAGGGGGCTCTGGAAACACC.

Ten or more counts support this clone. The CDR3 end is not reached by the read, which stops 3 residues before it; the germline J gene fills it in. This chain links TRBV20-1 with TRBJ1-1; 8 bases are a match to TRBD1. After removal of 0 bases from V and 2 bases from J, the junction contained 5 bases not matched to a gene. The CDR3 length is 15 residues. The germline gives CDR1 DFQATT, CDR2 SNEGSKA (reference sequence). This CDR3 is CSARDLGQGNTEAFF. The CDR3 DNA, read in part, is TGCAGTGCTAGAGATTTAGGACAGGGCAACACTGAA.

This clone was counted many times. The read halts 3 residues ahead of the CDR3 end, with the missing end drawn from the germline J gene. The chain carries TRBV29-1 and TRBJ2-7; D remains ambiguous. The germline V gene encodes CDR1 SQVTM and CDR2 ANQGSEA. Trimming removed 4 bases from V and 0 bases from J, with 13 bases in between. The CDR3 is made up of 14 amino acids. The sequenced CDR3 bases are TGCAGCGTTGTGTCGTCTCAGAGCTCCTACGAG. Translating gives CSVVSSQSSYE. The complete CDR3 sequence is CSVVSSQSSYEQYF.

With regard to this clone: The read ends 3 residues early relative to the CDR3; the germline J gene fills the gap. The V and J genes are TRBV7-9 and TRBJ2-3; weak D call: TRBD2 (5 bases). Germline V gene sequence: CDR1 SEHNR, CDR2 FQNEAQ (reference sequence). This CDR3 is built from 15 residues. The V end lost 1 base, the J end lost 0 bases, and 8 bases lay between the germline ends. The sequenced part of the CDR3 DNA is TGTGCCAGCAGCTTAGGTAGCGAGAGCACAGATACG. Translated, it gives CASSLGSESTDT. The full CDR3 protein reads CASSLGSESTDTQYF.